This T cell receptor beta chain was sequenced for a study of T cells in Graves' hyperthyroidism and ophthalmopathy. Researchers amplified the TCR beta CDR3 regions from RNA transcripts. During a first-round RT-PCR of the TCR CDR3, the HTBI primer set was used. TCRdb reprocessed the multiplex PCR reads via MiXCR and lists one record per CDR3 protein. The profile shows hundreds of thousands of distinct CDR3 sequences, around 22% of them singletons. Study-wide results and caveats: Most thyroid clonotypes with frequency above 0.001 were detected in blood. Model output signaled ophthalmopathy a median 6.5 months ahead of onset.

Trimming took 0 bases from V and 8 from J; bases not matched to a gene: 3. The CDR3 spans 15 residues. CDR1 and CDR2 from the germline V gene are SGHRS and YFSETQ. PBMCs were collected from an approximately 9.5 ml volume of fresh peripheral blood. In this sample, this clonotype turned up a few times. Its antigen is undetermined. The gene calls are TRBV5-1 and TRBJ2-1, with 12 bases that match TRBD2. This receptor was identified in a man aged 25 to 45 with Graves' ophthalmopathy. Sample: blood. The CDR3 region has the DNA TGCGCCAGCAGCTTGGGGCGACTAGCGGGAGATGAGCAGTTCTTC. Translated: CASSLGRLAGDEQFF.